These T cell receptor beta chains were read from a single sample in a study of T cell responses to AZD1222 COVID-19 vaccine. The method was immunoSEQ multiplex PCR; TCRdb's version includes in-frame clones alone and lacks a portion of them. The table records 150,000 or so clones, about nine tenths of them present only once. Sequencing used peripheral blood, obtained on day 0 of AZD1222 vaccination. These receptor sequences come from an adult in good health. Each CDR3 is given with its conserved first and last residue. The order of the fields is J gene, clone size, D gene, V gene, CDR3 DNA, CDR3 protein. A D gene is named only where the DNA matches it firmly. Size values are once, few and many counts, or a class for expanded clones, and some rows have none.

j_call: TRBJ2-5
clone_size: NA
d_call: TRBD2
v_call: TRBV2
cdr3_nt: TGTGCCAGCAGGAGGGGACTAGTTGATGAGACCCAGTACTTC
cdr3_aa: CASRRGLVDETQYF

j_call: TRBJ2-7
clone_size: NA
d_call: NA
v_call: TRBV19
cdr3_nt: TGTGCCAGTAGTATAGCAGGGGACGATTACGAGCAGTACTTC
cdr3_aa: CASSIAGDDYEQYF

j_call: TRBJ2-1
clone_size: NA
d_call: TRBD2
v_call: TRBV6-4
cdr3_nt: TGTGCCAGCAGTGACCTAGGTAGCGGGACCTACAATGAGCAGTTCTTC
cdr3_aa: CASSDLGSGTYNEQFF

j_call: TRBJ2-5
clone_size: NA
d_call: NA
v_call: TRBV2
cdr3_nt: TGTGCCAGCAGTGACCCTACGGAGCGTGAGACCCAGTACTTC
cdr3_aa: CASSDPTERETQYF

j_call: TRBJ1-1
clone_size: NA
d_call: NA
v_call: TRBV10-2
cdr3_nt: TGCGCCAGCAGTGAGTCAAAAGAAGCTTTCTTT
cdr3_aa: CASSESKEAFF

j_call: TRBJ1-2
clone_size: NA
d_call: TRBD1
v_call: TRBV7-2
cdr3_nt: TGTGCCAGCAGCTCGACAGGGGTCGGCTACACCTTC
cdr3_aa: CASSSTGVGYTF

j_call: TRBJ2-3
clone_size: NA
d_call: NA
v_call: TRBV20-1
cdr3_nt: TGCAGTGCTACGACAGGATACAAGTATTTT
cdr3_aa: CSATTGYKYF

j_call: TRBJ2-5
clone_size: NA
d_call: NA
v_call: TRBV5-1
cdr3_nt: TGCGCCAGCAGCTCGCCGGACGGAACGTCGCAGTACTTC
cdr3_aa: CASSSPDGTSQYF

j_call: TRBJ1-5
clone_size: NA
d_call: NA
v_call: TRBV19
cdr3_nt: TGTGCCAGTAGTACAGGGAAAAATCAGCCCCAGCATTTT
cdr3_aa: CASSTGKNQPQHF

j_call: TRBJ1-6
clone_size: NA
d_call: TRBD1
v_call: TRBV7-9
cdr3_nt: TGTGCCAGCAGCTCCGAAAAGACAGGGGTGTTCTATAATTCACCCCTCCACTTT
cdr3_aa: CASSSEKTGVFYNSPLHF

j_call: TRBJ2-5
clone_size: NA
d_call: TRBD1
v_call: TRBV11-1
cdr3_nt: TGTGCCAGCAGCTTAGCCCTGGACAGGGGCCAAGAGACCCAGTACTTC
cdr3_aa: CASSLALDRGQETQYF

j_call: TRBJ1-2
clone_size: NA
d_call: NA
v_call: TRBV24-1
cdr3_nt: TGTGCCACCGGCCCCCCCGCAGCGTATGGCTACACCTTC
cdr3_aa: CATGPPAAYGYTF

j_call: TRBJ1-2
clone_size: NA
d_call: NA
v_call: TRBV27
cdr3_nt: TGTGCCAGCAGTTTAGACAGAGCGAGCTATGGCTACACCTTC
cdr3_aa: CASSLDRASYGYTF

j_call: TRBJ2-2
clone_size: NA
d_call: NA
v_call: TRBV5-6
cdr3_nt: TGTGCCAGCAGCTTTACAGGGACCGGGGAGCTGTTTTTT
cdr3_aa: CASSFTGTGELFF

j_call: TRBJ2-7
clone_size: NA
d_call: NA
v_call: TRBV4-1
cdr3_nt: TGCGCCAGCAGCCAACAATTCGTCAACTACGAGCAGTACTTC
cdr3_aa: CASSQQFVNYEQYF

j_call: TRBJ2-3
clone_size: NA
d_call: NA
v_call: TRBV5-1
cdr3_nt: TGCGCCAGCAGCTTGGAGGGACAGAGGGTAGCGGGGATCACAGATACGCAGTATTTT
cdr3_aa: CASSLEGQRVAGITDTQYF

j_call: TRBJ2-7
clone_size: NA
d_call: TRBD1
v_call: TRBV18
cdr3_nt: TGTGCCAGCTCACGAGGCAACCGGGACAGGGGTTCCCAAAGGGGGGAGCAGTACTTC
cdr3_aa: CASSRGNRDRGSQRGEQYF

j_call: TRBJ1-1
clone_size: NA
d_call: NA
v_call: TRBV7-9
cdr3_nt: TGTGCCAGCAGCTTAGCGGGGTGGGCTGAAGCTTTCTTT
cdr3_aa: CASSLAGWAEAFF

j_call: TRBJ2-7
clone_size: once
d_call: NA
v_call: TRBV6-5
cdr3_nt: TGTGCCAGCAAGGTCTGGGGTGGAGAGCAGTACTTC
cdr3_aa: CASKVWGGEQYF

j_call: TRBJ1-2
clone_size: NA
d_call: NA
v_call: TRBV6-5
cdr3_nt: TGTGCCAGCAGTTACTCGGGGCAAGGGGGAGGATATGGCTACACCTTC
cdr3_aa: CASSYSGQGGGYGYTF

j_call: TRBJ2-2
clone_size: few
d_call: NA
v_call: TRBV7-9
cdr3_nt: TGTGCCAGCAGCTTAGTGGGGCGGACCGGGGAGCTGTTTTTT
cdr3_aa: CASSLVGRTGELFF

j_call: TRBJ2-1
clone_size: once
d_call: TRBD2
v_call: TRBV5-1
cdr3_nt: TGCGCCAGCAGCTCCCTGACTAGCGGCTCCTACAATGAGCAGTTCTTC
cdr3_aa: CASSSLTSGSYNEQFF

j_call: TRBJ1-5
clone_size: NA
d_call: NA
v_call: TRBV7-8
cdr3_nt: TGTGCCAGCAGCTTAGCGTTCCAGCCCCAGCATTTT
cdr3_aa: CASSLAFQPQHF

j_call: TRBJ1-5
clone_size: NA
d_call: TRBD1
v_call: TRBV6-5
cdr3_nt: TGTGCCCTAGGGGGCAGGGGAAGCAATCAGCCCCAGCATTTT
cdr3_aa: CALGGRGSNQPQHF

j_call: TRBJ1-6
clone_size: once
d_call: NA
v_call: TRBV30
cdr3_nt: TGTGCCTGGAGTACACAGGCTGGGGGGTATAATTCACCCCTCCACTTT
cdr3_aa: CAWSTQAGGYNSPLHF

j_call: TRBJ1-4
clone_size: NA
d_call: NA
v_call: TRBV9
cdr3_nt: TGTGCCAGCAGCGTGGACGGCGAAAAACTGTTTTTT
cdr3_aa: CASSVDGEKLFF

j_call: TRBJ1-1
clone_size: NA
d_call: TRBD1
v_call: TRBV4-1
cdr3_nt: TGCGCCAGCAGCCAGGGACAGGGAACTGAAGCTTTCTTT
cdr3_aa: CASSQGQGTEAFF

j_call: TRBJ2-1
clone_size: NA
d_call: NA
v_call: TRBV7-8
cdr3_nt: TGTGCCAGCAGCTTACACAGTCACAACAATGAGCAGTTCTTC
cdr3_aa: CASSLHSHNNEQFF

j_call: TRBJ2-1
clone_size: NA
d_call: NA
v_call: TRBV5-8
cdr3_nt: TGTGCCAGCAGCTTGGGAAGTTTGCCCGTTCAAGAGCAGTTCTTC
cdr3_aa: CASSLGSLPVQEQFF

j_call: TRBJ1-4
clone_size: NA
d_call: NA
v_call: TRBV9
cdr3_nt: TGTGCCAGCAGCGGGGCGGGGACTATCGGAAAACTGTTTTTT
cdr3_aa: CASSGAGTIGKLFF

j_call: TRBJ2-5
clone_size: NA
d_call: TRBD2
v_call: TRBV10-3
cdr3_nt: TGTGCCATCAGCCCCCTCGGACTAGCGGGGGAAGAGACCCAGTACTTC
cdr3_aa: CAISPLGLAGEETQYF

j_call: TRBJ1-2
clone_size: NA
d_call: TRBD1
v_call: TRBV9
cdr3_nt: TGTGCCAGCAGCGGGGGGGACAGGCCTCCGGGCTACACCTTC
cdr3_aa: CASSGGDRPPGYTF

j_call: TRBJ1-4
clone_size: NA
d_call: NA
v_call: TRBV7-2
cdr3_nt: TGTGCCAGCAGCTTAAACACAGCTGAAAAACTGTTTTTT
cdr3_aa: CASSLNTAEKLFF

j_call: TRBJ1-6
clone_size: NA
d_call: NA
v_call: TRBV10-1
cdr3_nt: TGCGCCAGCAGTGAGTTTAGCGGGAGCTCCTATAATTCACCCCTCCACTTT
cdr3_aa: CASSEFSGSSYNSPLHF

j_call: TRBJ2-7
clone_size: NA
d_call: TRBD1
v_call: TRBV5-6
cdr3_nt: TGTGCCAGCAGCAGGGGACAGGCCTACGAGCAGTACTTC
cdr3_aa: CASSRGQAYEQYF

j_call: TRBJ2-7
clone_size: NA
d_call: TRBD2
v_call: TRBV7-9
cdr3_nt: TGTGCCAGCAGCTTAGAGCGGGGCTTCTCCTACGAGCAGTACTTC
cdr3_aa: CASSLERGFSYEQYF

j_call: TRBJ2-3
clone_size: NA
d_call: TRBD2
v_call: TRBV28
cdr3_nt: TGTGCCAGCAGTATAGCGGGGGGGAGGGCAGATACGCAGTATTTT
cdr3_aa: CASSIAGGRADTQYF

j_call: TRBJ2-5
clone_size: once
d_call: NA
v_call: TRBV19
cdr3_nt: TGTGCCAGTAGGGGACTCCTCGAGGAGACCCAGTACTTC
cdr3_aa: CASRGLLEETQYF

j_call: TRBJ1-6
clone_size: NA
d_call: TRBD1
v_call: TRBV19
cdr3_nt: TGTGCCAGTAGCCTTGGGACAGGGGGTGTTTCACCCCTCCACTTT
cdr3_aa: CASSLGTGGVSPLHF

j_call: TRBJ1-5
clone_size: NA
d_call: NA
v_call: TRBV4-1
cdr3_nt: TGCGCCAGCAGCCCTCAAGAGGACAATCAGCCCCAGCATTTT
cdr3_aa: CASSPQEDNQPQHF

j_call: TRBJ1-1
clone_size: NA
d_call: NA
v_call: TRBV4-2
cdr3_nt: TGTGCCAGCAGCCAAGAGGACGGAATGAACACTGAAGCTTTCTTT
cdr3_aa: CASSQEDGMNTEAFF

j_call: TRBJ1-2
clone_size: NA
d_call: NA
v_call: TRBV5-4
cdr3_nt: TGTGCCAGCAGCTTGTTCATGGTCGTTGGCTACACCTTC
cdr3_aa: CASSLFMVVGYTF

j_call: TRBJ2-7
clone_size: NA
d_call: TRBD1
v_call: TRBV6-1
cdr3_nt: TGTGCCAGCAGTGAAGTGGGACAGGGATCCATCTACGAGCAGTACTTC
cdr3_aa: CASSEVGQGSIYEQYF

j_call: TRBJ1-5
clone_size: NA
d_call: NA
v_call: TRBV15
cdr3_nt: TGTGCCACCAGCCGCAAAGCACCAGGCAATCAGCCCCAGCATTTT
cdr3_aa: CATSRKAPGNQPQHF

j_call: TRBJ1-2
clone_size: once
d_call: NA
v_call: TRBV6-1
cdr3_nt: TGTGCCAGCAGTGAACGGGCAGCCCCATATGGCTACACCTTC
cdr3_aa: CASSERAAPYGYTF

j_call: TRBJ2-7
clone_size: NA
d_call: TRBD2
v_call: TRBV30
cdr3_nt: TGTGCCTGGAGCCGGGGGGGCCGAGGTTACGAGCAGTACTTC
cdr3_aa: CAWSRGGRGYEQYF

j_call: TRBJ2-7
clone_size: NA
d_call: NA
v_call: TRBV7-2
cdr3_nt: TGTGCCAGCAGCCAAAACGGGTTCTCCTACGAGCAGTACTTC
cdr3_aa: CASSQNGFSYEQYF

j_call: TRBJ1-1
clone_size: NA
d_call: NA
v_call: TRBV19
cdr3_nt: TGTGCCAGTAGCCAGGGAAATATGAACACTGAAGCTTTCTTT
cdr3_aa: CASSQGNMNTEAFF

j_call: TRBJ1-1
clone_size: NA
d_call: NA
v_call: TRBV11-2
cdr3_nt: TGTGCCAGCAGCTCCATCGGGGCACTGAACACTGAAGCTTTCTTT
cdr3_aa: CASSSIGALNTEAFF